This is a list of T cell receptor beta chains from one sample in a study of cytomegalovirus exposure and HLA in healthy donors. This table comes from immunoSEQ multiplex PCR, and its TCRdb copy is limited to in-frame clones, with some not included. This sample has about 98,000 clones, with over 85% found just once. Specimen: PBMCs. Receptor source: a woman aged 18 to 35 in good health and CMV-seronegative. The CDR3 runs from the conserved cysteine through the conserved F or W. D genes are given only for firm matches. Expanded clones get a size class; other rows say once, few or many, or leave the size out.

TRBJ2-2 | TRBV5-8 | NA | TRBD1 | CASSSGTGKGSGELFF | TGTGCCAGCAGCTCAGGGACAGGGAAAGGATCCGGGGAGCTGTTTTTT
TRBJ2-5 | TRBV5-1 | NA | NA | CASSLGGPGLYQETQYF | TGCGCCAGCAGCTTGGGGGGCCCGGGACTCTACCAAGAGACCCAGTACTTC
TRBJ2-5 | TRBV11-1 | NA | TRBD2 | CASSLGPGLQETQYF | TGTGCCAGCAGCTTAGGGCCGGGACTACAAGAGACCCAGTACTTC
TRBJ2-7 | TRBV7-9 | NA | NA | CASSSGLLDEQYF | TGTGCCAGCAGCTCGGGACTTTTAGACGAGCAGTACTTC
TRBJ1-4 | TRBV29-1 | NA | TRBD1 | CSATGTGDEKLFF | TGCAGCGCGACCGGGACAGGGGACGAAAAACTGTTTTTT
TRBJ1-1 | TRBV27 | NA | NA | CASSLGPEAFF | TGTGCCAGCAGTTTGGGGCCTGAAGCTTTCTTT
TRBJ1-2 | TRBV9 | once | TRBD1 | CASKEGANDGYTF | TGTGCCAGCAAGGAGGGGGCGAACGATGGCTACACCTTC
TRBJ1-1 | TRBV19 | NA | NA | CASSIRAENTEAFF | TGTGCCAGTAGTATCAGGGCAGAGAACACTGAAGCTTTCTTT
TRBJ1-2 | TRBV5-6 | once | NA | CASSSRKRSSNYGYTF | TGTGCCAGCAGCTCGCGGAAACGGTCTTCTAACTATGGCTACACCTTC
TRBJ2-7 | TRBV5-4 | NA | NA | CASSLGGIEQYF | TGTGCCAGCAGCTTGGGAGGGATAGAGCAGTACTTC
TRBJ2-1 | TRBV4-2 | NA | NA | CASSLEGRDTVNNEQFF | TGTGCCAGCAGCCTCGAAGGGCGGGATACCGTAAACAATGAGCAGTTCTTC
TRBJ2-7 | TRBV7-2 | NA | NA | CASSVGGTAVYEQYF | TGTGCCAGCAGCGTAGGGGGGACAGCGGTCTACGAGCAGTACTTC
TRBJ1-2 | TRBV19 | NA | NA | CASKAGFDGDGYTF | TGTGCCAGTAAAGCAGGGTTCGATGGCGATGGCTACACCTTC
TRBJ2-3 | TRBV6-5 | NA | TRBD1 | CASRSTRTGDTQYF | TGTGCCAGCAGGAGTACAAGGACAGGAGATACGCAGTATTTT
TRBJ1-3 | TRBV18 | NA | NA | CASSPTRQSSGNTIYF | TGTGCCAGCTCACCGACGAGACAGAGCTCTGGAAACACCATATATTTT
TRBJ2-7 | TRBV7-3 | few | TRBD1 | CASSLTGDRGGKQYF | TGTGCCAGCAGCTTAACGGGGGACAGGGGAGGAAAGCAGTACTTC
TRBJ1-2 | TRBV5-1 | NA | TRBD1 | CASSSGTGANYGYTF | TGCGCCAGCAGCTCCGGGACAGGAGCTAACTATGGCTACACCTTC
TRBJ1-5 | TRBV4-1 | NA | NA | CASSQGGQPQHF | TGCGCCAGCAGCCAAGGAGGGCAGCCCCAGCATTTT
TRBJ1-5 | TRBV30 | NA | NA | CAWSGGGPSNQPQHF | TGTGCCTGGAGTGGAGGGGGACCTAGCAATCAGCCCCAGCATTTT
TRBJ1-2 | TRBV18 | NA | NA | CASSPGLAGGYTF | TGTGCCAGCTCACCAGGCTTAGCTGGGGGCTACACCTTC
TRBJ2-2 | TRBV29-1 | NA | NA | CSVADTGELFF | TGCAGCGTCGCGGACACCGGGGAGCTGTTTTTT
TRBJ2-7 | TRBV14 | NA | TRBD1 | CASSSRDRGINEQYF | TGTGCCAGCAGCTCCCGGGACAGGGGGATCAACGAGCAGTACTTC
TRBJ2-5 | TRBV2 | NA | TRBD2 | CASMITGGQETQYF | TGTGCCAGCATGATAACGGGAGGGCAAGAGACCCAGTACTTC
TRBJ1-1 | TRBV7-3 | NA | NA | CASSAGPNTEAFF | TGTGCCAGCAGCGCGGGCCCGAACACTGAAGCTTTCTTT
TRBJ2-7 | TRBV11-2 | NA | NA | CASSLVSGVSYEQYF | TGTGCCAGCAGCTTAGTTTCCGGGGTCTCCTACGAGCAGTACTTC
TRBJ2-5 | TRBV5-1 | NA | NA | CASSLAVETQYF | TGCGCCAGCAGCTTGGCCGTAGAGACCCAGTACTTC
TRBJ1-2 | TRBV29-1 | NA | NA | CSVAGYTANYGYTF | TGCAGCGTCGCGGGGTATACAGCTAACTATGGCTACACCTTC
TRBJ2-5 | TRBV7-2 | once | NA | CASSLAPPPRLETQYF | TGTGCCAGCAGCTTAGCCCCCCCACCTAGGTTGGAGACCCAGTACTTC
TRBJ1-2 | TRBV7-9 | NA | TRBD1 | CASRLLQGNYGYTF | TGTGCCAGCAGATTATTACAGGGGAACTATGGCTACACCTTC